This T cell receptor beta chain derives from a study of blood T cell repertoires in COVID-19 (TCRdb year 2020). For context, the study as a whole: The collaborator samples originated in the United States, Italy and Spain and spanned the acute and convalescent phases of COVID-19. The prospective study material was composed of cDNA or gDNA derived from T cells, B-cell-depleted T cells, or PBMCs. The dataset comprised deeply sampled blood TCRbeta repertoires from subjects exposed to, actively infected with, or recovered from COVID-19. The repertoires were released in a freely available public database intended as a resource for research on the immune response to SARS-CoV-2. Samples came from the ongoing ImmuneRACE study (first 160 participants) plus 1,254 subjects from 6 global collaborators. The sample metadata nearly always contained a de-identified subject ID, COVID-19 status, age in years and sex. Where HLA class I and class II types were available, the types were taken from metadata supplied by the sample provider, not from assay-based typing. On the study overall, not on this receptor specifically: Clinical and demographic metadata were provided uncurated, with the amount varying by source and participant.

TCRbeta CDR3 regions were amplified from genomic DNA by means of the immunoSEQ Assay, a bias-controlled multiplex PCR. As for how the authors treated the data: Within the assay, amplification of reference gene primers was used to estimate how many nucleated cells each sample contained. To quantify the absolute abundance of each unique TCRbeta CDR3 rearrangement, sequence reads were collapsed and filtered. For each sample, productive Simpson clonality was calculated as the square root of Simpson's diversity index across productive rearrangements. Not all clones reach the TCRdb copy of this immuneACCESS table, which keeps in-frame sequences only. Checked studies attribute under half of the gap to unresolved V genes and leave the rest unexplained. V and J calls plus clone size are reproduced from that table; the DNA served to infer D and trimming. The sample table holds about 380,000 clones, of which 88% were seen once. About 1.1% of the sample comes from the top ten.

About this clone itself: No antigen is known for it. Base qualities are not at hand, and no much larger clone is one base apart.

Participants in the prospective study were enrolled through a virtual design, were aged roughly 18 to 90 years, and lived in approximately 25 United States geographic areas. In the prospective study, participants were assigned to cohorts based on the clinical history participants reported in a screening survey and a study questionnaire. ImmuneRACE Cohort 3 recovered participants were defined by two consecutive negative NP/OP PCR tests, healthcare professional clearance, or symptom resolution. Each participant in the prospective study had whole blood, serum and a nasopharyngeal or oropharyngeal swab collected by mobile phlebotomists. Participants in the prospective study had the option to provide additional blood draws and questionnaires over an approximately two-month period. Before DNA extraction, prospective study blood samples were shipped either frozen or at room temperature. This TCR was sampled from a woman between 18 and 29 years old who had recovered from COVID-19. Sequenced sample: PBMCs or T cells enriched from blood (not recorded which).

The CDR3 protein is CASSLGQTVGHTEAFF. The DNA sequence is TGTGCCAGCAGCTTAGGGCAGACCGTTGGGCACACTGAAGCTTTCTTT. The chain is encoded by TRBV11-2 joined to TRBJ1-1; the D gene remains uncertain. Trimming removed 1 base from V and 3 bases from J, leaving 15 bases between the germline ends. The CDR3 spans 16 residues, from the cysteine through the phenylalanine. Only CDR3 DNA is held: 48 bases, read in frame from base 1. CDR1 SGHAT and CDR2 FQNNGV are derived from the germline V gene. Full variable domain (CDR3 extended with the reference TRBV11-2 and TRBJ1-1 proteins): EAGVAQSPRYKIIEKRQSVAFWCNPISGHATLYWYQQILGQGPKLLIQFQNNGVVDDSQLPKDRFSAERLKGVDSTLKIQPAKLEDSAVYLCASSLGQTVGHTEAFFGQGTRLTVV.